This TCR beta chain appears in the sequencing data of a study of T-cell memory formation after mild COVID-19. Overall study: TCR clusters largely stayed donor specific. Whole-study findings and limits: Pre-infection memory contained some responding clones, which suggested that cross-reactive memory had joined.

Concerning this clonotype: Its antigen is not identified.

V lost 0 bases to trimming and J lost 4 bases, with 7 bases between them. Germline CDR1 reads MGHRA; CDR2 reads YSYEKL. The CDR3 is 13 residues long. cDNA libraries for TCR alpha and TCR beta, carrying sample barcodes and UMIs, came from 5'RACE with constant-segment primers. MiXCR, applied by TCRdb to the 5' RACE reads, yields one record per CDR3 protein. The sample lists 260,000 or so distinct CDR3 sequences; roughly a sixth were seen once. This chain joins TRBV4-1 and TRBJ2-7; D ambiguous. The receptor was isolated from a man between 18 and 35 years old who had mild COVID-19 (a few samples of this study predate the infection). Cell type and time point are not known. The sequencing input was PBMCs or a T cell subset sorted from them (not recorded which). CDR3 sequence reads: CASSQELRYEQYV. CDR3 coding DNA: TGCGCCAGCAGCCAAGAATTGAGATACGAGCAGTACGTC.